The present T cell receptor (beta chain) was sequenced within a study of lymphopenia after photon versus proton radiotherapy. Here immunoSEQ multiplex PCR was the method, and the copy in TCRdb shows in-frame clones only, minus some. The sample has some 170,000 clones, less than 90% seen once. The CDR3 has 12 amino acids. Germline loops: CDR1 SQVTM, CDR2 ANQGSEA. The V end was cut by 7 bases, the J end by 6 bases, with 15 bases between. V gene TRBV29-1 combines with J gene TRBJ1-1; maybe TRBD1 (5 bases). This TCR was recovered from a man between 50 and 59 years old with gastric cancer. The specimen comprised peripheral blood, sampled from a patient treated with photon-based radiotherapy. In DNA form, the CDR3 reads TGCAGCGCGATACCCGGGGCAGCTGAAGCTTTCTTT. It encodes CSAIPGAAEAFF.